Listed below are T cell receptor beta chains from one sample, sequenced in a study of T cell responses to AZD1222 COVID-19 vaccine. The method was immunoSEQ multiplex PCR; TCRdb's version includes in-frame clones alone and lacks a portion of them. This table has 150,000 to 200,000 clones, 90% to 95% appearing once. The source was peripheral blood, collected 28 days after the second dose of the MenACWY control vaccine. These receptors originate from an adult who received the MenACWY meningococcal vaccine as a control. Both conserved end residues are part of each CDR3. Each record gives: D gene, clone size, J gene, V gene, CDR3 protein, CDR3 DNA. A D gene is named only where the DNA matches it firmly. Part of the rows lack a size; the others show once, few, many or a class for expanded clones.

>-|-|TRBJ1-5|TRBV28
CASSLRGGGGQPQHF
TGTGCCAGCAGTTTGCGCGGGGGCGGGGGTCAGCCCCAGCATTTT
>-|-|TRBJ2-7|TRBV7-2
CASSLVSGSYEQYF
TGTGCCAGCAGCTTAGTTTCCGGGAGTTACGAGCAGTACTTC
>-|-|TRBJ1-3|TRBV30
CAWSSTSTFGNTIYF
TGTGCCTGGAGTTCGACTTCGACGTTCGGAAACACCATATATTTT
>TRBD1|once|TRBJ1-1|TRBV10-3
CAISGTGIITEAFF
TGTGCCATCAGTGGGACAGGAATCATCACTGAAGCTTTCTTT
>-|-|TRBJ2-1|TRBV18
CASSRLAGGQFF
TGTGCCAGCTCAAGGCTAGCCGGCGGGCAGTTCTTC
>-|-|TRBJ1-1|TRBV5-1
CASSKIQGGEAFF
TGCGCCAGCAGCAAAATCCAGGGAGGTGAAGCTTTCTTT
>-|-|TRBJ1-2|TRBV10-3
CAISESGGPYGYTF
TGTGCCATCAGTGAGTCTGGGGGGCCCTATGGCTACACCTTC
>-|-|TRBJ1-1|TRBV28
CASSLTLGGAFF
TGTGCCAGCAGTTTAACTCTGGGGGGCGCTTTCTTT
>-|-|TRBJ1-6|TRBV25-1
CASSGRYVDSPLHF
TGTGCCAGCAGTGGTCGTTACGTAGACTCACCCCTCCACTTT
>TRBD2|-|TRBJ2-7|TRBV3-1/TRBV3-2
CASSQTLAGAYEQYF
TGTGCCAGCAGCCAAACACTAGCGGGAGCCTACGAGCAGTACTTC
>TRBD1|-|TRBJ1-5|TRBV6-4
CAIHTPGDRYQPQHF
TGTGCCATCCACACACCGGGGGACAGATATCAGCCCCAGCATTTT